Presented here are 15 T cell receptor beta chains from one specimen sequenced in a study of T cell responses to AZD1222 COVID-19 vaccine. Using immunoSEQ multiplex PCR, the repertoire was profiled, and TCRdb retains in-frame clones only, with some absent. Among about 120,000 clones, 80% to 95% were seen once, and the ten largest hold roughly 4.5%. Sequencing used peripheral blood, obtained on day 0 of AZD1222 vaccination. The receptors come from an adult in good health.

V usage is TRBV28 and J usage is TRBJ1-6; no firm D call. Germline V gives CDR1 MDHEN, CDR2 SYDVKM. The CDR3 is 14 amino acids. The V and J ends lost 6 bases and 10 bases respectively, with 16 bases between them. CDR3 DNA: TGTGCCAGCAGCGTCTCTCCCTTGGGCTCACCCCTCCACTTT. Translating it yields CASSVSPLGSPLHF.

This CDR3 is CASKPGHRGTEAFF. In DNA form, the CDR3 reads TGTGCCAGCAAACCGGGACATCGGGGCACTGAAGCTTTCTTT. The gene calls are TRBV6-5 and TRBJ1-1, with D perhaps TRBD1 (6 bases). V was shortened by 7 bases and J by 4 bases, with 16 bases between the two germline ends. This CDR3 spans 14 amino acids. Germline CDR1 reads MNHEY; CDR2 reads SVGAGI.

The CDR3 loop is CASSQHGGRLHPQYF. Here the CDR3 DNA reads TGCGCCAGCAGTCAACACGGGGGCCGATTGCATCCGCAGTATTTT. This chain connects TRBV23-1 to TRBJ2-3; D is possibly TRBD1 or TRBD2 (6 bases each). TRBV23-1 is an ORF, with its function uncertain. The CDR3 loop spans 15 amino acids. The V and J ends lost 2 bases and 10 bases respectively, with 19 bases between them.

V and J are TRBV7-2 and TRBJ2-7, with D possibly matching TRBD2 (5 bases). Germline V gene lookup returns CDR1 SGHTA and CDR2 FQGNSA. CDR3 length: 12 residues. V shed 6 bases and J shed 5 bases, with 11 bases lying between them. In DNA form, the CDR3 reads TGTGCCAGCAGACACGTTAGCGACGAGCAGTACTTC. This translates into CASRHVSDEQYF. The full variable domain, rest sourced from reference TRBV7-2 and TRBJ2-7, is GAGVSQSPSNKVTEKGKDVELRCDPISGHTALYWYRQSLGQGLEFLIYFQGNSAPDKSGLPSDRFSAERTGGSVSTLTIQRTQQEDSAVYLCASRHVSDEQYFGPGTRLTVT.

The chain is built from TRBV6-2 or TRBV6-3 and TRBJ1-5; 8 bases are shared with TRBD1. Trimming took 0 bases from V and 2 from J; bases not matched to a gene: 3. Germline V CDR1 and CDR2: MNHEY, SVGEGT. This CDR3 has 16 amino acids. Written as DNA, the CDR3 is TGTGCCAGCAGTTACTCGGCGACAGGGGGCAATCAGCCCCAGCATTTT. Translated, it gives CASSYSATGGNQPQHF.

This clone was seen once. The genes are TRBV6-2 or TRBV6-3 and TRBJ1-2; D is perhaps TRBD1 (5 bases). Between the trimmed V and J ends, which lost 5 bases and 5 bases, there was a span of 12 bases. Germline values: CDR1 MNHEY, CDR2 SVGEGT. The CDR3 contains 13 residues. The chain's CDR3 is CASSGTVTYGYTF. CDR3 nucleotide sequence: TGTGCCAGCAGTGGGACCGTAACTTATGGCTACACCTTC.

The chain uses TRBV18 and TRBJ1-1, with no clear D. This CDR3 spans 17 amino acids. The germline V gene encodes CDR1 KGHSH and CDR2 LQKENI. V shed 2 bases and J shed 1 base, with 17 bases lying between them. This CDR3 reads CASSPVSQAQPNTEAFF. The CDR3 coding sequence is TGTGCCAGCTCACCAGTTTCGCAGGCCCAACCGAACACTGAAGCTTTCTTT.

This chain uses TRBV7-9 with TRBJ1-1, with a possible D match to TRBD1 (5 bases). In germline, CDR1 is SEHNR, CDR2 FQNEAQ (reference sequence). The V gene lost 1 base and the J gene lost 0 bases, with 9 bases spanning the gap. This CDR3 has 15 residues. The CDR3: CASSLEGRVNTEAFF. In DNA form, the CDR3 reads TGTGCCAGCAGCTTAGAGGGACGCGTGAACACTGAAGCTTTCTTT.

J is TRBJ2-1 and V is TRBV2; 7 nucleotides align to TRBD1. This CDR3 is built from 14 residues. The germline V gene has CDR1 SNHLY and CDR2 FYNNEI. Unmatched junction bases numbered 9, after V lost 5 bases and J lost 8 bases. Here the CDR3 reads CASSPQTGEHEQFF. DNA of the CDR3: TGTGCCAGCAGTCCACAAACAGGGGAACATGAGCAGTTCTTC.

CDR3 in DNA: TGTGCCAGCAGCCAAGGGGACCAACCAAAAGATACGCAGTATTTT. It yields the protein CASSQGDQPKDTQYF. V usage is TRBV4-2 and J usage is TRBJ2-3; D is possibly TRBD1 or TRBD2 (5 bases each). Deletions cut 1 base from V and 5 bases from J, with 13 bases between. Germline V lookup: CDR1 LGHNA, CDR2 YNFKEQ. This CDR3 is built from 15 residues.

There are a few counts of this clone. This chain links TRBV4-1 with TRBJ1-5, with unresolved D. Germline V gene data show CDR1 as MGHRA and CDR2 as YSYEKL. Trimming left V 0 bases short and J 0 bases short, with 12 bases between. This CDR3 is 17 amino acids long. CDR3 sequence (DNA): TGCGCCAGCAGCCAAGAGAGAACACCGCCTAGCAATCAGCCCCAGCATTTT. It specifies CASSQERTPPSNQPQHF.

The J gene is TRBJ2-3, the V gene TRBV5-4, with 8 bases lining up with TRBD1. Germline loops: CDR1 SGHNT, CDR2 YYREEE (reference sequence). This CDR3 is built from 15 residues. The ends lost 2 bases at V and 0 bases at J; junction bases unmatched: 2. In DNA form, the CDR3 reads TGTGCCAGCAGCTTCCGGACAGGGAGCACAGATACGCAGTATTTT. This sequence encodes CASSFRTGSTDTQYF. Supplemented by reference TRBV5-4 and TRBJ2-3, the full variable domain reads ETGVTQSPTHLIKTRGQQVTLRCSSQSGHNTVSWYQQALGQGPQFIFQYYREEENGRGNFPPRFSGLQFPNYSSELNVNALELDDSALYLCASSFRTGSTDTQYFGPGTRLTVL.

The chain is built from TRBV12-3 or TRBV12-4 and TRBJ1-2; no firm D call. V gave up 1 base and J gave up 10 bases, with 10 bases separating them. The CDR3 extends over 12 amino acids. The chain's CDR3 is CASSLGIGDYTF. As DNA, the CDR3 is TGTGCCAGCAGTTTAGGAATCGGGGACTACACCTTC.

The chain links TRBV25-1 to TRBJ2-3, with 9 nucleotides matching TRBD2. Looked up from germline, CDR1 is MGHDK and CDR2 is SYGVNS. Losses at the gene ends were 1 base for V and 2 bases for J; bases not matched to a gene: 7. The CDR3 extends over 17 amino acids. This CDR3 reads CASSESVAGDLTDTQYF. The DNA of the CDR3 is TGTGCCAGCAGTGAATCGGTAGCGGGGGACCTCACAGATACGCAGTATTTT.

The rearrangement uses TRBV7-8 and TRBJ2-1; 10 bases match TRBD2. This CDR3 has 16 residues. Germline V gene sequence: CDR1 SGHVS, CDR2 FQNEAQ. The V and J ends lost 4 bases and 1 base, in that order; junction bases with no gene match: 4. CDR3 sequence: CASSSVAGGSYNEQFF. For the CDR3, the DNA is TGTGCCAGCAGCTCGGTAGCGGGGGGTTCCTACAATGAGCAGTTCTTC.